This T cell receptor beta chain emerged from a study of cytomegalovirus exposure and HLA in healthy donors. Primers included in the PCR were 60 Vbeta and 13 Jbeta primers. TCRdb keeps only in-frame clones here, not all; method: immunoSEQ multiplex PCR. The table shows roughly 56,000 clones, with about 87% occurring only once. As concerns this clone: The antigen remains undetermined.

This CDR3 is 16 amino acids long. J gave up 6 bases and V 4 bases, and 14 bases lay outside the gene matches. Germline loops: CDR1 SGHNT, CDR2 YYREEE (reference sequence). Whole-study findings and limits: In a later analysis, common viral pathogens appeared linked to several of the most significant clusters. The likely origin of a cluster of highly shared sequence variants was a sequencing artifact. Several V segments, TRBV6-2 and TRBV6-3 among them, could not be told apart and were dropped.

The receptor was derived from a man younger than 35 in good health and CMV-seronegative. V gene TRBV5-4 combines with J gene TRBJ1-1; the match to TRBD1 covers 8 bases. The sequenced sample was PBMCs. Written as DNA, the CDR3 is TGTGCCAGCAGCCCGCCACCGGACAGGGCTTTTTCTGAAGCTTTCTTT. This codes for CASSPPPDRAFSEAFF. The full variable domain, in which reference TRBV5-4 and TRBJ1-1 provide the parts outside the CDR3, is ETGVTQSPTHLIKTRGQQVTLRCSSQSGHNTVSWYQQALGQGPQFIFQYYREEENGRGNFPPRFSGLQFPNYSSELNVNALELDDSALYLCASSPPPDRAFSEAFFGQGTRLTVV.